What follows describes a single T cell receptor beta chain. This sample was included in a study of T-cell memory formation after mild COVID-19. The length of the CDR3 is 16 residues. V lost 4 bases and J 0 bases, leaving 14 bases between the germline ends. Germline-derived CDR1 and CDR2 are SGHRS and YFSETQ. With constant-segment primers, 5'RACE yielded cDNA libraries of TCR alpha and TCR beta that carried sample barcodes and UMIs. MiXCR, applied by TCRdb to the 5' RACE reads, yields one record per CDR3 protein. The sample contains about half a million distinct CDR3 sequences, 15% to 20% of which appear only once.

The sample taken for sequencing was PBMCs or a T cell subset sorted from them (not recorded which). J is TRBJ2-1 and V is TRBV5-1, with TRBD2 as a possible D gene (5 bases). This TCR derives from an adult woman who had mild COVID-19 (a few samples of this study predate the infection). Cell type and time point are not known. The CDR3 nucleotides are TGCGCCAGCAGCACACCGGACTCGAGCTCCTACAATGAGCAGTTCTTC. This sequence encodes CASSTPDSSSYNEQFF. Using reference TRBV5-1 and TRBJ2-1 for the parts outside the CDR3, the full variable domain is KAGVTQTPRYLIKTRGQQVTLSCSPISGHRSVSWYQQTPGQGLQFLFEYFSETQRNKGNFPGRFSGRQFSNSRSEMNVSTLELGDSALYLCASSTPDSSSYNEQFFGPGTRLTVL.